Listed here are 21 T cell receptor beta chains from one sample, sequenced in a study of cytomegalovirus exposure and HLA in healthy donors. Primers included in the PCR were 60 Vbeta and 13 Jbeta primers. Some clones are missing from TCRdb's copy, which holds only in-frame ones; the method was immunoSEQ multiplex PCR. The sample includes some 200,000 clones, more than 80% seen only once; the top ten take 2% to 3%. The sequencing sample was made of PBMCs. Every receptor here comes from a woman aged 45 to 65 in good health and CMV-seropositive.

The chain combines TRBV14 with TRBJ2-5; the match to TRBD1 covers 9 bases. Germline CDR1 is SGHDN and CDR2 is FVKESK. The CDR3 spans 14 residues. After removal of 2 bases from V and 5 bases from J, the junction contained 3 bases not matched to a gene. DNA of the CDR3: TGTGCCAGCAGCCAAAACAGGGGGCTTGAGACCCAGTACTTC. Translating it yields CASSQNRGLETQYF.

The gene calls are TRBV28 and TRBJ2-2, with 8 bases fitting TRBD1. The germline V gene encodes CDR1 MDHEN and CDR2 SYDVKM. Germline trimming cut 7 bases from V and 1 base from J; bases unmatched to any gene: 8. The CDR3 extends over 16 amino acids. CDR3 coding DNA: TGTGCCAGCACTTCAAGTGGGACAGGGAACACCGGGGAGCTGTTTTTT. Encoded protein: CASTSSGTGNTGELFF.

V is TRBV5-4 and J is TRBJ2-7; 8 positions agree with TRBD2. The ends lost 0 bases at V and 2 bases at J; junction bases unmatched: 10. Germline V gene lookup returns CDR1 SGHNT and CDR2 YYREEE (reference sequence). The CDR3 totals 17 residues. The CDR3 DNA reads as TGTGCCAGCAGCTTGGGAGGACTAGCTCCCAATACCTACGAGCAGTACTTC. It translates to CASSLGGLAPNTYEQYF.

The chain has TRBV5-1 and TRBJ2-7; 11 bases agree with TRBD1. Germline V gene data show CDR1 as SGHRS and CDR2 as YFSETQ. The J segment lost 4 bases and the V segment lost 2 bases, leaving 8 bases of the junction unmatched. The CDR3 has 16 amino acids. The CDR3 region has the DNA TGCGCCAGCAGCTTCAATACCGGACAGGGGGCTTACGAGCAGTACTTC. Its translation is CASSFNTGQGAYEQYF.

The chain joins TRBV19 to TRBJ1-3; the match to TRBD1 covers 9 bases. Germline CDR1 is LNHDA and CDR2 is SQIVND (reference sequence). The junction had 7 bases not matched to a gene; V was cut back by 6 bases and J by 7 bases. The CDR3 is made up of 14 amino acids. The CDR3 DNA follows: TGTGCCAGTAGCACGGACAGGGGCTTTAACACCATATATTTT. Translated, it gives CASSTDRGFNTIYF.

This clone was observed a few times. The genes are TRBV5-1 and TRBJ1-1; D remains unclear. This CDR3 has 13 amino acids. Per the germline V gene, CDR1 is SGHRS and CDR2 is YFSETQ. Trimming pared 2 bases from V and 0 bases from J, leaving 5 bases between. DNA of the CDR3: TGCGCCAGCAGCTTTGAGGTGAACACTGAAGCTTTCTTT. Protein sequence: CASSFEVNTEAFF.

This clone occurred once. J is TRBJ2-5 and V is TRBV4-2; 8 nucleotides agree with TRBD2. V gave up 1 base and J gave up 2 bases; unmatched junction bases: 6. The germline gives CDR1 LGHNA, CDR2 YNFKEQ. The CDR3 spans 16 residues. CDR3 in amino acids: CASSQGGGGTQETQYF. CDR3 bases: TGTGCCAGCAGCCAAGGAGGCGGGGGGACTCAAGAGACCCAGTACTTC.

The chain joins TRBV9 to TRBJ2-3, with D possibly TRBD1 on 6 matching bases. The CDR3 length is 14 residues. Germline CDR1 reads SGDLS; CDR2 reads YYNGEE. Trimming cost V 4 bases and J 3 bases, with 12 bases left between them. The DNA for the CDR3 is TGTGCCAGCAGCCCGGGACACGGAACAGATACGCAGTATTTT. Translating gives CASSPGHGTDTQYF.

The chain uses TRBV18 and TRBJ1-1, with a tentative D call TRBD1 (5 bases). This CDR3 region has 15 residues. The germline CDR1 and CDR2 sequences are KGHSH and LQKENI. Trimming took 6 bases from V and 1 from J, leaving 15 bases between them. CDR3 protein: CASSPREGENTEAFF. CDR3 DNA sequence: TGTGCCAGCTCGCCCAGGGAAGGGGAGAACACTGAAGCTTTCTTT.

In its sample, this clone was seen a few times. In nucleotides, the CDR3 is TGTGCCAGCAGCCAAGAAAGTTGGGCAGGGGGCTATGGCTACACCTTC. It translates to CASSQESWAGGYGYTF. The rearrangement uses TRBV4-2 and TRBJ1-2, with TRBD1 identical over 7 bases. This CDR3 has 16 amino acids. Germline loops: CDR1 LGHNA, CDR2 YNFKEQ. J was trimmed by 4 bases and V by 0 bases; bases with no gene match: 8.

The rearrangement joins TRBV6-5 to TRBJ2-3; perhaps TRBD2 as D (5 bases). Germline V lookup: CDR1 MNHEY, CDR2 SVGAGI. The CDR3 contains 14 residues. Trimming took off 6 bases at V and 1 base at J, with 11 bases between the two ends. In nucleotides, the CDR3 is TGTGCCAGCAGGGAAGCGGCGGGCACAGATACGCAGTATTTT. This translates into CASREAAGTDTQYF.

The V gene is TRBV27, the J gene TRBJ1-5, with D unclear. The CDR3 runs 14 residues. The ends were cut back, 5 bases at V and 0 bases at J, with 8 bases in the middle. The V gene's germline CDR1 is MNHEY and CDR2 SMNVEV (reference sequence). This CDR3 is CASSTGRSNQPQHF. The CDR3 nucleotides read TGTGCCAGCAGTACTGGGCGTAGCAATCAGCCCCAGCATTTT.

This rearrangement joins TRBV4-3 to TRBJ2-3; 10 bases fit TRBD2. The germline V gene has CDR1 LGHNA and CDR2 YSLEER. The CDR3 covers 16 residues. Unmatched junction bases numbered 7, after V lost 2 bases and J lost 5 bases. CDR3 nucleotides: TGCGCCAGCAGCCAACAAGGAGCGGGGGGGCAAGATACGCAGTATTTT. This sequence encodes CASSQQGAGGQDTQYF.

The chain recombines TRBV7-2 with TRBJ1-2, with TRBD1 matching over 11 bases. V trimming: 5 bases; J trimming: 12 bases; junction bases outside the gene matches: 5. CDR1 is SGHTA, CDR2 FQGNSA, per germline. This CDR3 is 12 amino acids long. Written as DNA, the CDR3 is TGTGCCAGCAGCCCACGGACAGGGGGCAACACCTTC. Protein sequence: CASSPRTGGNTF.

The chain employs TRBV27 and TRBJ2-2, with a weak D call TRBD2 (5 bases). V lost 5 bases and J lost 7, with 17 bases in between. The CDR3 runs to 15 residues. CDR1 and CDR2 (germline): MNHEY, SMNVEV (reference sequence). The CDR3 coding sequence is TGTGCCAGCAGTATCACGGGAAGGTTTGGCGGGGAGCTGTTTTTT. Its protein is CASSITGRFGGELFF.

The chain couples TRBV2 to TRBJ1-4; TRBD1 is a possible D gene (5 bases). Germline V lookup: CDR1 SNHLY, CDR2 FYNNEI. The CDR3 has 15 amino acids. Trimming removed 6 bases at V and 4 bases at J, with 15 bases between. CDR3 nucleotides: TGTGCCAGCAGAACGATGGGACTGAATAATGAAAAACTGTTTTTT. Translating gives CASRTMGLNNEKLFF.

The chain recombines TRBV6-5 with TRBJ1-2; D gene uncertain. V dropped 4 bases and J dropped 8 bases, with 11 bases sitting between them. The CDR3 loop spans 12 amino acids. Germline V gene lookup returns CDR1 MNHEY and CDR2 SVGAGI. CDR3 DNA sequence: TGTGCCAGCAGTTTGTCAGGCGGGGGCTACACCTTC. It yields the protein CASSLSGGGYTF.

This clone was recorded once. The rearrangement uses TRBV5-1 and TRBJ2-7; 9 positions match TRBD1. Germline CDR1 SGHRS, CDR2 YFSETQ. This CDR3 has 14 residues. The ends lost 4 bases at V and 7 bases at J; junction bases unmatched: 9. The CDR3 spells CASSPPGQGREQYF. The CDR3 DNA follows: TGCGCCAGCAGCCCCCCGGGACAGGGCAGGGAGCAGTACTTC.

The V and J genes are TRBV16 and TRBJ2-7, with 7 nucleotides matching TRBD2. Germline CDR1 reads KGHSY; CDR2 reads FQNENV. This CDR3 has 15 amino acids. Trimming took 1 base from V and 9 from J; bases not matched to a gene: 12. The CDR3 loop reads CASSQYSSGVTVQYF. The CDR3 nucleotides read TGTGCCAGCAGCCAATACTCCAGCGGGGTAACTGTGCAGTACTTC.

The chain employs TRBV6-6 and TRBJ2-7; unclear D gene. The germline V gene has CDR1 MNHNY and CDR2 SVGAGI (reference sequence). CDR3 size: 11 residues. V lost 3 bases and J 6 bases, leaving 6 bases between the germline ends. CDR3: CASSYDIEQYF. CDR3 nucleotide sequence: TGTGCCAGCAGTTATGACATCGAGCAGTACTTC.

This chain uses TRBV19 with TRBJ2-7, with D perhaps TRBD2 (5 bases). The length of the CDR3 is 13 residues. Germline assignment: CDR1 LNHDA and CDR2 SQIVND (reference sequence). Trimming cost V 2 bases and J 5 bases, with 10 bases left between them. CDR3 nucleotides: TGTGCCAGTAGTATACGGGATAGGGACGAGCAGTACTTC. Translating gives CASSIRDRDEQYF.